This entry lists 2 T cell receptor beta chains sequenced from one sample in a study of CD8 T cells in ankylosing spondylitis (dated by TCRdb to the late 2010s). Libraries were made using 5' RACE. TCRdb lists the instrument as Illumina HiSeq 2500. TCRdb's own reprocessing of the public reads used fastp at Q25 and MiXCR and kept productive beta chains. Each entry merges the rows of one CDR3 protein and shows their most common DNA and genes. The sample records under 150,000 distinct CDR3 sequences, roughly an eighth of which are singletons. The ten most abundant clones make up 2.5% to 3% of the sample. Sequencing was done on a sample of blood, either unsorted or a sorted T cell fraction (not recorded which). All receptors derive from a female donor with ankylosing spondylitis or in good health (not recorded which).

This clonotype was seen many times. The chain carries TRBV9 and TRBJ2-3; D may correspond to TRBD1 or TRBD2 (6 bases each). Germline V gives CDR1 SGDLS, CDR2 YYNGEE. This CDR3 has 17 residues. V was shortened by 4 bases and J by 1 base, with 19 bases between the two germline ends. The chain's CDR3 is CASSPSPGAYGTDTQYF. The CDR3 DNA reads TGTGCCAGCAGCCCATCACCGGGGGCATACGGCACAGATACGCAGTATTTT.

This clonotype was seen ten or more times. CDR3 DNA sequence: TGTGCCAGCAGTCCGACAGGGGACAGAGATACGCAGTATTTT. It yields the protein CASSPTGDRDTQYF. This chain joins TRBV12-3 or TRBV12-4 and TRBJ2-3; 8 nucleotides match TRBD1. This CDR3 has 14 amino acids. Losses at the gene ends were 5 bases for V and 5 bases for J; bases not matched to a gene: 6.